One sample yielded the 5 T cell receptor beta chains listed below, sequenced in a study of Ad26.COV2.S vaccination and SARS-CoV-2 variants (dated by TCRdb to the early 2020s). Library generation was performed with the immunoSEQ multiplex PCR assay. Sourced from immuneACCESS, this table was stored by TCRdb with only in-frame sequences that have V and J called. A share of the clones is absent; for the studies checked, an unresolved V gene accounts for under half, and the remainder has no known explanation. Recorded for this sample are hundreds of thousands of clones; roughly 90% of them occurred a single time. Clones ranked in the top ten supply around 6.4% of the sample. The treatment or condition tag for this specimen amounts to: roughly 18 received Ad26.COV2.S at low or high dose, single or two shots; about 5 received placebo; per-sample allocation not given. For vaccine and placebo recipients, the sequenced repertoires came from samples collected on day 63 after the first injection.

The source was peripheral blood, collected in a trial of Ad26.COV2.S vaccine versus placebo. These receptors all stem from a person aged 18 to 59 who received the Ad26.COV2.S COVID-19 vaccine or a placebo.

This rearrangement joins TRBV27 to TRBJ2-2; possible D gene TRBD2, 6 bases. Per the germline V gene, CDR1 is MNHEY and CDR2 is SMNVEV (reference sequence). V dropped 6 bases and J dropped 16 bases, with 15 bases sitting between them. The CDR3 totals 11 residues. The CDR3 spells CASSPGGRKFF. The CDR3 coding sequence is TGTGCCAGCAGCCCCGGAGGGCGTAAGTTTTTT.

This chain uses TRBV3-1 (or the pseudogene TRBV3-2) with TRBJ2-3; tentatively, D is TRBD2 (6 bases). Trimming stripped 1 base from V and 4 bases from J, with 15 bases between. CDR3 length: 16 amino acids. In germline, CDR1 is LGHDT, CDR2 YNNKEL (reference sequence). DNA of the CDR3: TGTGCCAGCAGCCAAGTAGGAGGGAGTTCGGCAGATACGCAGTATTTT. Its protein product is CASSQVGGSSADTQYF.

This chain connects TRBV7-9 to TRBJ2-7, with 10 bases that match TRBD1. This CDR3 has 16 amino acids. Trimming at V came to 5 bases and at J to 7 bases, leaving 14 bases not matched to a gene. Germline V gives CDR1 SEHNR, CDR2 FQNEAQ (reference sequence). The CDR3 here is CASSAPGQGTGPEQYF. In DNA, the CDR3 is TGTGCCAGCAGCGCCCCGGGACAGGGGACGGGGCCGGAGCAGTACTTC.

The J gene is TRBJ2-2, the V gene TRBV5-1, with TRBD2 matching over 7 bases. The CDR3 totals 16 residues. V gave up 7 bases and J gave up 7 bases; unmatched junction bases: 16. Germline V gene lookup returns CDR1 SGHRS and CDR2 YFSETQ. CDR3 amino acids: CASCYTWTGRFGELFF. The CDR3 DNA follows: TGCGCCAGCTGCTACACCTGGACCGGGAGGTTCGGGGAGCTGTTTTTT. Looking up the rest from reference TRBV5-1 and TRBJ2-2 gives the full variable domain: KAGVTQTPRYLIKTRGQQVTLSCSPISGHRSVSWYQQTPGQGLQFLFEYFSETQRNKGNFPGRFSGRQFSNSRSEMNVSTLELGDSALYLCASCYTWTGRFGELFFGEGSRLTVL.

J is TRBJ2-3 and V is TRBV7-3; D may correspond to TRBD1 or TRBD2 (5 bases each). V was pared by 10 bases and J by 1 base, with 18 bases between. The germline gives CDR1 SGHTA, CDR2 FQGTGA. This CDR3 has 15 residues. In DNA form, the CDR3 reads TGTGCCACGAGTATATTGCAGGGACGCACAGATACGCAGTATTTT. Its translation is CATSILQGRTDTQYF.